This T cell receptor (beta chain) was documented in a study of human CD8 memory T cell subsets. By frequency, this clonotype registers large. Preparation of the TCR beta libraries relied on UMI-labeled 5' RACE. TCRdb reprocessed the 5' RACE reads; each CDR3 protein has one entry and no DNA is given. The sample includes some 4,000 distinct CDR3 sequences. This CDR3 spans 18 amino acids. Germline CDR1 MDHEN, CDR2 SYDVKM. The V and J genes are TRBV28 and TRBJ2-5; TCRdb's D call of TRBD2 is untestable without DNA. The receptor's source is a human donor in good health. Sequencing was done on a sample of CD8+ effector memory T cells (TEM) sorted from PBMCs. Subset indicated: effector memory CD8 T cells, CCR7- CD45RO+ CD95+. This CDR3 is CASSSGLAGAPVEETQYF.